The 29 T cell receptor beta chains below all came from one sample that was sequenced in a study of shared clonotypes between healthy human individuals. Some clones are missing from TCRdb's copy, which holds only in-frame ones; the method was immunoSEQ multiplex PCR. The profile covers about 470,000 clones, with roughly 80% appearing a single time and around 13% taken by the ten largest. Sequencing was carried out using PBMCs. These TCRs come from a middle-aged woman in good health. Some clones in this sample may be carry-over from other donors' samples.

This clone showed up just a few times. The chain employs TRBV9 and TRBJ2-7; D is possibly TRBD1 or TRBD2 (5 bases each). Per germline, CDR1 SGDLS and CDR2 YYNGEE. CDR3 length: 13 residues. V dropped 3 bases and J dropped 7 bases, with 14 bases sitting between them. Written as DNA, the CDR3 is TGTGCCAGCAGCGAGGGGACCGAGGGAGAGCAGTACTTC. Encoded protein: CASSEGTEGEQYF.

The J gene is TRBJ2-7, the V gene TRBV6-1; D unclear. The V gene's germline CDR1 is MNHNS and CDR2 SASEGT. The V end was cut by 1 base, the J end by 0 bases, with 13 bases between. This CDR3 is 16 amino acids long. The CDR3, as DNA: TGTGCCAGCAGTGAAGTCCCGGACCCTAGCTCCTACGAGCAGTACTTC. This sequence encodes CASSEVPDPSSYEQYF.

This clone was detected only a few times. The genes are TRBV27 and TRBJ2-1, with a tentative D call TRBD2 (6 bases). Germline lookup yields CDR1 MNHEY and CDR2 SMNVEV (reference sequence). V was pared by 8 bases and J by 5 bases, with 19 bases between. The CDR3 has 15 amino acids. CDR3 sequence reads: CASYRGAGKHNEQFF. CDR3 nucleotide sequence: TGTGCCAGCTACCGAGGGGCGGGAAAACACAATGAGCAGTTCTTC.

This chain connects TRBV18 to TRBJ2-2; TRBD2 might be the D (5 bases). V lost 3 bases and J lost 6, with 17 bases in between. The CDR3 covers 16 residues. Germline lookup yields CDR1 KGHSH and CDR2 LQKENI. CDR3 DNA: TGTGCCAGCTCACCGCTCGCGGGTGAAGGATCCGGGGAGCTGTTTTTT. Translated, it gives CASSPLAGEGSGELFF.

This clone appeared a single time. The V call is TRBV14, the J call TRBJ2-7; D ambiguous. Trimming pared 1 base from V and 0 bases from J, leaving 4 bases between. The length of the CDR3 is 13 residues. Germline V gene lookup returns CDR1 SGHDN and CDR2 FVKESK. CDR3: CASSQVSSYEQYF. DNA of the CDR3: TGTGCCAGCAGCCAAGTGAGCTCCTACGAGCAGTACTTC.

On this clone: This sample also contains other DNA sequences that code for the same CDR3. V is TRBV27 and J is TRBJ2-7, with D possibly being TRBD2 (5 bases). The V and J ends lost 4 bases and 0 bases respectively, with 7 bases between them. There are 13 residues in the CDR3. From germline, CDR1 is MNHEY and CDR2 SMNVEV (reference sequence). This CDR3 is CASSSGISYEQYF. The CDR3 DNA reads as TGTGCCAGCAGTTCGGGAATCTCCTACGAGCAGTACTTC.

The J gene is TRBJ2-1, the V gene TRBV28, with TRBD2 matching over 9 bases. From germline, CDR1 is MDHEN and CDR2 SYDVKM. V was clipped by 4 bases and J by 7 bases; unmatched bases: 14. There are 17 residues in the CDR3. CDR3 sequence (DNA): TGTGCCAGCAGTTCCCCCCGTTTTCGGCGGGAGGGGAATGAGCAGTTCTTC. This gives the protein CASSSPRFRREGNEQFF.

The V gene is TRBV5-1, the J gene TRBJ1-4, with D perhaps TRBD1 (6 bases). Germline loops: CDR1 SGHRS, CDR2 YFSETQ. The length of the CDR3 is 14 residues. V was clipped by 4 bases and J by 9 bases, with 16 bases between them. The CDR3 loop is CASSPTGGEQKLFF. CDR3 DNA sequence: TGCGCCAGCAGCCCGACAGGAGGGGAGCAAAAACTGTTTTTT.

The chain joins TRBV6-6 to TRBJ1-5; tentative D call: TRBD1 (5 bases). This CDR3 comprises 14 residues. The germline V gene has CDR1 MNHNY and CDR2 SVGAGI (reference sequence). The germline V and J ends were trimmed by 2 bases and 7 bases, with 12 bases remaining between them. The CDR3 nucleotides read TGTGCCAGCAGTTACGGCGGCAGGGAACAGCCCCAGCATTTT. Its translation is CASSYGGREQPQHF.

J is TRBJ2-1 and V is TRBV29-1; unclear D gene. CDR1 SQVTM and CDR2 ANQGSEA come from the germline V gene. This CDR3 is 10 amino acids long. Trimming stripped 6 bases from V and 7 bases from J, with 7 bases between. The CDR3 spells CSVLLNEQFF. CDR3 nucleotide sequence: TGCAGCGTCCTTCTGAATGAGCAGTTCTTC.

The V and J genes are TRBV30 and TRBJ1-2, with no clear D. Trimming shortened V by 2 bases and J by 7 bases, and 8 bases separated the two germline ends. CDR3 length: 11 residues. Germline V gene data show CDR1 as GTSNPN and CDR2 as SVGIG (reference sequence). CDR3 DNA sequence: TGTGCCTGGAGTCCAGTGGGTGGCTACACCTTC. It translates to CAWSPVGGYTF.

This clone was counted between two and nine times. The CDR3 DNA is TGTGCCATCAGCCCGAGGGGGAGCGGAGACAACTATGGCTACACCTTC. It codes for CAISPRGSGDNYGYTF. The chain uses TRBV10-3 and TRBJ1-2; maybe TRBD1 (6 bases). Trimming cost V 6 bases and J 2 bases, with 19 bases left between them. Germline lookup yields CDR1 ENHRY and CDR2 SYGVKD. The CDR3 runs to 16 residues.

The chain joins TRBV29-1 to TRBJ2-5; D is unresolved. The J call is doubtful: the DNA matches TRBJ2-7 better. From germline, CDR1 is SQVTM and CDR2 ANQGSEA. This CDR3 has 12 amino acids. CDR3 region: CSVVGSSYEQYF. Written as DNA, the CDR3 is TGCAGCGTTGTAGGCAGCTCCTACGAGCAGTACTTC.

A word on this clone: At one end, the junction sequence differs from germline, possibly due to a read error. This chain links TRBV7-9 with TRBJ2-5; tentatively, D is TRBD1 (5 bases). This CDR3 comprises 14 residues. Germline V CDR1 and CDR2: SEHNR, FQNEAQ (reference sequence). The CDR3: CASSLALERQPQYF. DNA for the CDR3: TGTGCCAGCAGTTTAGCCCTAGAGAGACAGCCCCAGTACTTC.

Points on this clone: A much larger clone differs by one base, so this may be a read error. The J gene is TRBJ2-7, the V gene TRBV9; 15 bases line up with TRBD2. In germline, CDR1 is SGDLS, CDR2 YYNGEE. Trimming cost V 4 bases and J 4 bases; bases outside gene matches: 3. The CDR3 length is 15 residues. CDR3 residues: CASSPGLAGGYEQYF. In DNA, the CDR3 is TGTGCCAGCAGCCCCGGACTAGCGGGAGGGTACGAGCAGTACTTC.

J is TRBJ1-5 and V is TRBV4-2, with 7 nucleotides matching TRBD1. There are 16 residues in the CDR3. V shed 1 base, J shed 3 bases, and the junction held 6 bases outside the gene matches. Germline CDR1 is LGHNA and CDR2 is YNFKEQ. The chain's CDR3 is CASSQVDRVANQPQHF. CDR3 in DNA: TGTGCCAGCAGCCAAGTAGACAGGGTGGCCAATCAGCCCCAGCATTTT.

The chain uses TRBV4-1 and TRBJ1-2, with 7 positions matching TRBD1. V was pared by 4 bases and J by 6 bases, with 2 bases of the junction left unmatched. The CDR3 is made up of 12 amino acids. The V gene's germline CDR1 is MGHRA and CDR2 YSYEKL. DNA of the CDR3: TGCGCCAGCAGCCGACAGGGCAATGGCTACACCTTC. It is translated as CASSRQGNGYTF.

V is TRBV5-4 and J is TRBJ2-3; D is possibly TRBD1 (5 bases). The CDR3 runs 16 residues. The V gene lost 0 bases and the J gene lost 1 base, with 12 bases spanning the gap. Germline V lookup: CDR1 SGHNT, CDR2 YYREEE (reference sequence). The CDR3 bases are TGTGCCAGCAGCTTGGTGCAGGCCAGGGGCACAGATACGCAGTATTTT. Translating gives CASSLVQARGTDTQYF.

The rearrangement uses TRBV11-2 and TRBJ2-1; 13 bases map to TRBD2. CDR3 length: 19 amino acids. Losses at the gene ends were 5 bases for V and 2 bases for J; bases not matched to a gene: 12. Germline CDR1 reads SGHAT; CDR2 reads FQNNGV. In nucleotides, the CDR3 is TGTGCCAGCAGCCTACTAGGGGGACTAGCGGGATTGACCTACAATGAGCAGTTCTTC. It encodes CASSLLGGLAGLTYNEQFF.

This rearrangement joins TRBV5-1 to TRBJ2-5; TRBD2 aligns across 16 bases. Trimming at V came to 2 bases and at J to 1 base, leaving 5 bases not matched to a gene. The CDR3 has 18 amino acids. Germline V CDR1 and CDR2: SGHRS, YFSETQ. The CDR3 spells CASSFEGLAGGFQETQYF. CDR3 nucleotides: TGCGCCAGCAGCTTCGAGGGACTAGCGGGAGGGTTCCAAGAGACCCAGTACTTC.

The V and J genes are TRBV27 and TRBJ2-7; D remains unclear. Per germline, CDR1 MNHEY and CDR2 SMNVEV (reference sequence). V was trimmed by 2 bases and J by 4 bases, leaving 12 bases between them. The CDR3 totals 14 residues. As DNA, the CDR3 is TGTGCCAGCAGTTTAAATGGGCCAAATTACGAGCAGTACTTC. Translation gives CASSLNGPNYEQYF.

The chain is built from TRBV18 and TRBJ1-1, with TRBD1 as a possible D gene (5 bases). The V end lost 3 bases, the J end lost 5 bases, and 13 bases lay between the germline ends. Germline values: CDR1 KGHSH, CDR2 LQKENI. CDR3 length: 14 residues. Written as DNA, the CDR3 is TGTGCCAGCTCACCCGAAGCGAGGGGTACTGAAGCTTTCTTT. Its protein product is CASSPEARGTEAFF.

The chain recombines TRBV9 with TRBJ2-3, with 15 bases lining up with TRBD2. This CDR3 has 20 amino acids. Germline CDR1 reads SGDLS; CDR2 reads YYNGEE. Losses at the gene ends were 4 bases for V and 0 bases for J; bases not matched to a gene: 12. The CDR3 reads CASSLRPGLAGGSSTDTQYF. The CDR3 DNA sequence: TGTGCCAGCAGCTTACGCCCGGGACTAGCGGGAGGTAGTAGCACAGATACGCAGTATTTT. Combining the CDR3 with reference TRBV9 and TRBJ2-3 gives the whole variable domain DSGVTQTPKHLITATGQRVTLRCSPRSGDLSVYWYQQSLDQGLQFLIQYYNGEERAKGNILERFSAQQFPDLHSELNLSSLELGDSALYFCASSLRPGLAGGSSTDTQYFGPGTRLTVL.

CDR3 sequence reads: CASSLPGRVYEKLFF. DNA of the CDR3: TGTGCCAGCAGTTTACCGGGCAGGGTTTATGAAAAACTGTTTTTT. The chain uses TRBV7-8 and TRBJ1-4, with D perhaps matching TRBD1 (5 bases). The length of the CDR3 is 15 residues. V lost 6 bases and J lost 6, with 17 bases in between. Germline CDR1 reads SGHVS; CDR2 reads FQNEAQ.

The CDR3 coding sequence is TGTGCCAGCAGCTTCCCTGGACACTTGAACACTGAAGCTTTCTTT. This encodes CASSFPGHLNTEAFF. The gene calls are TRBV7-9 and TRBJ1-1; the D gene is possibly TRBD1 (5 bases). Trimming cost V 3 bases and J 0 bases, with 11 bases left between them. Germline V gene sequence: CDR1 SEHNR, CDR2 FQNEAQ (reference sequence). The CDR3 is 15 amino acids.

V usage is TRBV6-1 and J usage is TRBJ1-2; no clear D gene. Trimming pared 3 bases from V and 8 bases from J, leaving 10 bases between. The germline CDR1 and CDR2 sequences are MNHNS and SASEGT. The CDR3 consists of 12 residues. The CDR3, as DNA: TGTGCCAGCAGTGAGATAGGCTGGGGCTACACCTTC. The encoded protein is CASSEIGWGYTF.

J is TRBJ1-5 and V is TRBV7-8; a weak D match, TRBD1 (5 bases). This CDR3 comprises 16 residues. Trimming left V 1 base short and J 5 bases short, with 15 bases between. Germline CDR1 is SGHVS and CDR2 is FQNEAQ. The CDR3 region is CASSLVGGDNDQPQHF. The CDR3 region has the DNA TGTGCCAGCAGCTTAGTTGGAGGGGATAACGATCAGCCCCAGCATTTT.

The gene calls are TRBV11-2 and TRBJ2-1; unclear D gene. The length of the CDR3 is 12 residues. CDR1 and CDR2 (germline): SGHAT, FQNNGV. The V end was cut by 5 bases, the J end by 3 bases, with 5 bases between. The CDR3 region is CASSPYYNEQFF. The CDR3 DNA follows: TGTGCCAGCAGCCCCTACTACAATGAGCAGTTCTTC.

The chain couples TRBV19 to TRBJ2-1, with 8 bases aligning to TRBD2. V lost 3 bases, J lost 5 bases, and 12 bases stayed unmatched. Germline loops: CDR1 LNHDA, CDR2 SQIVND (reference sequence). This CDR3 contains 17 residues. Here the CDR3 reads CASSITPGGRTHNEQFF. CDR3 coding DNA: TGTGCCAGTAGTATCACCCCGGGCGGGAGGACCCACAATGAGCAGTTCTTC.